The 7 T cell receptor beta chains listed next were all sequenced from one sample in a study of glioma-infiltrating T cells after dendritic cell vaccination. The data were produced by immunoSEQ multiplex PCR, yet TCRdb's version contains in-frame clones alone and is incomplete. The data show under 100,000 clones, approximately 90% seen once. The specimen comprised blood, sampled before dendritic cell vaccination. Receptors were obtained from a human donor with glioblastoma.

In DNA, the CDR3 is TGTGCCAGCAGTTCTGGACAGGGGGCCTTTGTGGACGAGCAGTACTTC. Its protein is CASSSGQGAFVDEQYF. The V gene is TRBV6-5, the J gene TRBJ2-7; 11 bases align to TRBD1. Germline V CDR1 and CDR2: MNHEY, SVGAGI. The CDR3 totals 16 residues. The J segment lost 5 bases and the V segment lost 4 bases, leaving 10 bases of the junction unmatched.

The chain combines TRBV9 with TRBJ2-3, with 10 bases identical to TRBD2. V lost 3 bases to trimming and J lost 1 base; unmatched junction nucleotides: 8. The CDR3 spans 17 residues. Germline CDR1 is SGDLS and CDR2 is YYNGEE. The DNA of the CDR3 is TGTGCCAGCAGCGAACGTATAACTAGCGGGGGCACAGATACGCAGTATTTT. Protein: CASSERITSGGTDTQYF. The whole variable domain, filled in from reference TRBV9 and TRBJ2-3, reads DSGVTQTPKHLITATGQRVTLRCSPRSGDLSVYWYQQSLDQGLQFLIQYYNGEERAKGNILERFSAQQFPDLHSELNLSSLELGDSALYFCASSERITSGGTDTQYFGPGTRLTVL.

The chain is built from TRBV27 and TRBJ1-1; the match to TRBD1 covers 12 bases. Germline V CDR1 and CDR2: MNHEY, SMNVEV (reference sequence). The trim removed 7 bases at V and 2 bases at J, leaving 5 bases unmatched. The CDR3 extends over 15 amino acids. In DNA, the CDR3 is TGTGCCAGCAAATCCGGGACAGGGGGCAACACTGAAGCTTTCTTT. As protein: CASKSGTGGNTEAFF.

This chain connects TRBV19 to TRBJ2-7; D is possibly TRBD1 (6 bases). V was cut by 4 bases and J by 0 bases, with 7 bases left in between. From germline, CDR1 is LNHDA and CDR2 SQIVND (reference sequence). CDR3 length: 13 residues. The CDR3 DNA reads as TGTGCCAGTAGTAGGGACATCTCCTACGAGCAGTACTTC. Encoded protein: CASSRDISYEQYF. Full variable domain (outside the CDR3, taken from reference TRBV19 and TRBJ2-7): DGGITQSPKYLFRKEGQNVTLSCEQNLNHDAMYWYRQDPGQGLRLIYYSQIVNDFQKGDIAEGYSVSREKKESFPLTVTSAQKNPTAFYLCASSRDISYEQYFGPGTRLTVT.

The V and J genes are TRBV5-6 and TRBJ2-7; 7 bases agree with TRBD2. Germline V gene data show CDR1 as SGHDT and CDR2 as YYEEEE. The junction had 5 bases not matched to a gene; V was cut back by 0 bases and J by 2 bases. This CDR3 contains 15 residues. Here the CDR3 reads CASSLGASGTYEQYF. The CDR3 coding sequence is TGTGCCAGCAGCTTGGGGGCTAGCGGCACCTACGAGCAGTACTTC.

The chain uses TRBV30 and TRBJ2-7, with D possibly being TRBD2 (6 bases). The CDR3 extends over 14 amino acids. CDR1 GTSNPN and CDR2 SVGIG come from the germline V gene (reference sequence). The V end was cut by 3 bases, the J end by 6 bases, with 18 bases between. CDR3 in amino acids: CAWSYGQPGGEQYF. CDR3 in DNA: TGTGCCTGGAGCTACGGGCAACCCGGGGGCGAGCAGTACTTC.

V and J are TRBV11-3 and TRBJ2-7; weak D call: TRBD2 (5 bases). The CDR3 length is 13 residues. Germline CDR1 and CDR2: SGHNT and YENEEA. V lost 4 bases to trimming and J lost 6 bases, with 13 bases between them. The CDR3 sequence: CASSSWGASEQYF. Here the CDR3 DNA reads TGTGCCAGCAGCTCGTGGGGAGCCTCCGAGCAGTACTTC.